A single T cell receptor beta chain is shown here with its context. Antigen: not known. These data come from a study of cytomegalovirus exposure and HLA in healthy donors. The PCR ran on 60 Vbeta and 13 Jbeta primers. Profiled with immunoSEQ multiplex PCR; TCRdb holds only in-frame clones, not every one. The data hold about 190,000 clones, with around 75% observed a single time. Germline V gene data show CDR1 as LNHNV and CDR2 as YYDKDF (reference sequence). Trimming stripped 0 bases from V and 5 bases from J, with 10 bases between. This CDR3 comprises 14 residues. Findings and caveats of the study: The authors later found most CMV-associated TCR beta chains appeared HLA-restricted. Upon later analysis, HLA-associated TCR beta chains proved more clonally expanded than other, equally common chains.

The TCR originated in a woman in her 30s in good health and CMV-seropositive. Sequencing was carried out using PBMCs. This chain connects TRBV15 to TRBJ2-5, with TRBD2 as a possible D gene (6 bases). The CDR3 nucleotides read TGTGCCACCAGCAGAGATCGGGCGGGGGAGACCCAGTACTTC. The encoded protein is CATSRDRAGETQYF.